The subject of this entry is one TCR beta chain. Its specific antigen is unknown. The source of the sample is a study of alternative splicing in chronic myeloid leukemia remission (dated by TCRdb to about 2020). Study-wide context: Remission specimens from the trials were collected at major or complete molecular response, at 12 or 24 months of TKI therapy. Peripheral blood from chronic-phase CML patients at diagnosis and remission was profiled by RNA sequencing and compared with healthy donors. The RESIST (imatinib), ENESTxtnd (nilotinib) and PINNACLE (nilotinib plus pegylated interferon) trials supplied 8 or 9 diagnostic specimens along with matched remission specimens. The median age was around 50 years at diagnosis, 56 to 60 at remission and about 40 for the healthy controls. The diagnostic specimens from the trials consisted of total leukocytes from peripheral blood collected in EDTA. The French Persistem study contributed nine CML samples, of which seven were diagnostic and two were matched remission samples. Female/male counts were 11/5 for diagnosis samples, 8/3 for remission samples and 2/4 for controls. Total RNA was extracted with Trizol from peripheral blood mononuclear cells of diagnosis, remission and control samples. Overall results and qualifications from the work: Blood cell composition at remission was reconfigured to resemble lymphoid cell-enriched normal controls. Blood cell composition varied strongly between timepoints, moving from enrichment of myeloid progenitors at diagnosis to enrichment of mature lymphoid cells at remission.

The sample's time point label, in plain terms: major or complete molecular response after front-line TKI therapy. The patient cohort comprised 15 to 20 CML patients, with matched post-remission samples retrieved for a subset of them. The germline V gene (reference sequence) provides CDR1 LNHDA and CDR2 SQIVND. There are 15 amino acids in the CDR3, from cysteine to phenylalanine inclusive. No DNA sequence was recorded. Receptor amplification or capture employed bulk RNA-seq. The TruSeq Stranded RNA sample prep kit was used to generate libraries of poly-A-enriched mRNA from an input of approximately 1 ug total RNA. Paired-end sequencing was carried out on a HiSeq 2500, and each sample was sequenced in triplicate. RNA-seq read length was 125 nucleotides per mate. Under the source paper's analysis protocol: After trimming, reads were aligned to hg38 using STAR v2.7, and quality control was handled by FASTQC, RSeQC and multiqc. Salmon 0.14.1 was used to quantify gene expression levels as transcripts per million (TPM). Principal component analysis suggested that trial, library batch, sequencing batch, treatment regimen and sex did not drive transcriptomic profiles. After the reads were reprocessed by TCRdb, one entry was made per CDR3 protein sequence, with no DNA. TCRdb's processing, not the study's, gives the V and J calls here. The table for this sample lists a few hundred distinct CDR3 sequences; nearly 97% of them were counted only once. The ten top clones hold around 9.2% of the sample.

The TCR comes from an adult with chronic myeloid leukemia. The rearrangement combines TRBV19 with TRBJ2-7; TCRdb indicates TRBD2, and absent DNA this call remains unverified. Sequenced material: PBMCs or total blood leukocytes (not recorded which), taken during remission. The CDR3 here reads CASRNRGGMTGEQYF.